Reported below is one TCR beta chain. Its antigen remains unidentified. This entry belongs to a study of cytomegalovirus exposure and HLA in healthy donors. General study points: A later analysis linked a missense variant in DCLRE1C to the trimming of TCR beta V and J genes. Cytomegalovirus-associated TCR beta chains were listed, numbering under 200. Serostatus for CMV was the only available immune exposure information.

PCR used 60 Vbeta primers and 13 Jbeta primers. Assay: immunoSEQ multiplex PCR; the TCRdb copy retains only in-frame clones and omits some. The sample lists under 150,000 clones; about 80% were seen once. Trimming removed 5 bases at V and 5 bases at J, with 22 bases between. This CDR3 has 16 amino acids. Per germline, CDR1 MDHEN and CDR2 SYDVKM. This chain uses TRBV28 with TRBJ2-7, with D perhaps matching TRBD1 (5 bases). This sequence originates from a human donor in good health. The sample comprised PBMCs. CDR3 bases: TGTGCCAGCAGTGAGACAGATACTACAGTTTCCCACGAGCAGTACTTC. The encoded protein is CASSETDTTVSHEQYF. Looking up the rest from reference TRBV28 and TRBJ2-7 gives the full variable domain: DVKVTQSSRYLVKRTGEKVFLECVQDMDHENMFWYRQDPGLGLRLIYFSYDVKMKEKGDIPEGYSVSREKKERFSLILESASTNQTSMYLCASSETDTTVSHEQYFGPGTRLTVT.